This TCR beta chain was captured in a study of T cells in Graves' hyperthyroidism and ophthalmopathy. Regions amplified from RNA transcripts were the TCR beta CDR3 regions. The TCR CDR3 was amplified in a first-round RT-PCR using the HTBI primer set. TCRdb re-called the multiplex PCR reads with MiXCR, one entry per CDR3 protein. The sample holds roughly 640,000 distinct CDR3 sequences, roughly a sixth seen once. It was 8.5 to 10 ml of fresh peripheral blood that supplied the PBMCs. This clonotype showed up many times. This CDR3 contains 16 residues. V shed 5 bases and J 0 bases; nucleotides not matched to a gene: 0.

The sequence came from a woman between 40 and 55 years old with Graves' ophthalmopathy. The chain is built from TRBV12-3 or TRBV12-4 and TRBJ2-3, with TRBD2 matching 15 bases. The sequenced sample consisted of blood. The CDR3: CASSGTSGGSTDTQYF. The CDR3, as DNA: TGTGCCAGCAGTGGGACTAGCGGGGGGAGCACAGATACGCAGTATTTT.